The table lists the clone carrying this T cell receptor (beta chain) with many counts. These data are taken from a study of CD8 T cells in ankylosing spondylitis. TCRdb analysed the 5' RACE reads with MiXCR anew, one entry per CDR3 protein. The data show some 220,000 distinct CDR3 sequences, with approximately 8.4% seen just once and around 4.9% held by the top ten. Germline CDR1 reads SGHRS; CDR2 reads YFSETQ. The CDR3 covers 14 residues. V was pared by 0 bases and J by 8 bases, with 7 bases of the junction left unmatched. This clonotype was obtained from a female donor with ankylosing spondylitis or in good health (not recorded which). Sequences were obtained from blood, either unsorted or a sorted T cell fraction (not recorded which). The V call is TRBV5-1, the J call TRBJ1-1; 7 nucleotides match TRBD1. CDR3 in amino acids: CASSLVGQVEEAFF. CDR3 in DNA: TGCGCCAGCAGCTTGGTCGGACAGGTCGAGGAAGCTTTCTTT. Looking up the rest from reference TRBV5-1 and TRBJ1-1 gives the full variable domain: KAGVTQTPRYLIKTRGQQVTLSCSPISGHRSVSWYQQTPGQGLQFLFEYFSETQRNKGNFPGRFSGRQFSNSRSEMNVSTLELGDSALYLCASSLVGQVEEAFFGQGTRLTVV.